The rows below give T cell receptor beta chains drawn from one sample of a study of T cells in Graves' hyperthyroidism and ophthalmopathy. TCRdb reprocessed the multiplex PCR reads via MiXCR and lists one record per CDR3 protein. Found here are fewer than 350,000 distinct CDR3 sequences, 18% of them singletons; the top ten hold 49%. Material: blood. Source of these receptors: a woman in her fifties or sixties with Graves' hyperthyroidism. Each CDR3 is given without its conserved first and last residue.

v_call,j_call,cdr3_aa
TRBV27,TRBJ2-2,ASSHRVYGELF
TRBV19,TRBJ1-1,ASCFSVNTEAF
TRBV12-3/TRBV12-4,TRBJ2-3,ASSLRGGGGDTQY
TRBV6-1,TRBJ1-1,ASLRGGAEAF
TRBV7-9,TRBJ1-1,ASSTARATRDTEAF
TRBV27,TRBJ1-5,ASSPIYSNQPQH
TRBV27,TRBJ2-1,ASSGQLWDEQF
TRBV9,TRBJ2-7,ASSVASGRNEQY
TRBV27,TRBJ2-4,ASSFGGDKNIQY
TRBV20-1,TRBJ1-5,SAWTGDSNQPQH
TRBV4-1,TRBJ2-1,ASSQALNNEQF
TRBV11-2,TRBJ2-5,ASARVQETQY
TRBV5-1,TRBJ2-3,ASSLARGGDTQY
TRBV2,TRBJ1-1,ASREDRGEAF
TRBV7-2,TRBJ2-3,ASSRYSDSTDTQY
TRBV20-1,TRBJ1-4,SARPQGDEKLF
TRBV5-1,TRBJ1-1,ASSLTQGAAGEAF
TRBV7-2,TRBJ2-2,ASSFIIWDRRTGELF
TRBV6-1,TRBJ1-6,ASSSRGFSPLH
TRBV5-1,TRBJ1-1,ASSLGQFGDGAF
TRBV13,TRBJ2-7,ASSLWAESYEQY
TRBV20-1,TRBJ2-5,SAAGTSGQETQY
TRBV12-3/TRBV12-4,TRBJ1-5,ASRGPGLGQPQH
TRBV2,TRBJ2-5,ASTLGETQY
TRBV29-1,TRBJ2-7,SADFGQGAVEQY
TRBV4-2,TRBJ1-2,ASSQGNRQDYGYT
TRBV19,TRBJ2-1,ASSPGLVSYNEQF
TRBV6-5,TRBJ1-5,ASSYHTGDQPQH
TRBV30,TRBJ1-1,AWSSQGRAEAF
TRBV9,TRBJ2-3,ASSVDPGSTDTQY
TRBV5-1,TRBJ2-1,ASSPQGGFYEQF
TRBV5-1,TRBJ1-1,ASSRQGDTEAF
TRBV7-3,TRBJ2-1,ASSLSGNREQF
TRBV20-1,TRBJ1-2,SAREPGRPGYT
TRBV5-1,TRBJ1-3,ASSLYPGGSGNTIY
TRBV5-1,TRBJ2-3,ASSSTGHWADTQY
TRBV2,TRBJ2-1,ASTRTHTSSYNEQF
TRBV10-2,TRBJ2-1,ASSVKAGGYEQF
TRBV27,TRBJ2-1,ASREASLNEQF
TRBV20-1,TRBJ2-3,SARGSAEVGADTQY
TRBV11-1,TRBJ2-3,ASTPTGKADTQY
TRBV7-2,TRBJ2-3,ASSANSRGASTDTQY
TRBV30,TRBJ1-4,AWSKGVGEKLF
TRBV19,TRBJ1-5,ASSMERGTQPQH
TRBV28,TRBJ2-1,ASSLPMADNEQF
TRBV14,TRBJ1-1,ASSFLGDGHTEAF
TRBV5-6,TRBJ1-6,ASSGVYSYNSPLH